This T cell receptor beta chain is drawn from a study of T cell changes during pregnancy in multiple sclerosis. The repertoire was sequenced with immunoSEQ multiplex PCR; TCRdb's copy has only in-frame clones and lacks some. The profile shows 84,000 or so clones, about 94% of them singletons. The V gene lost 1 base and the J gene lost 6 bases, with 10 bases spanning the gap. Germline CDR1 reads WNHNN; CDR2 reads SYGVQD (reference sequence). CDR3 length: 13 residues. Sequencing used peripheral blood, obtained in the third trimester of pregnancy. The receptor was derived from a female donor with multiple sclerosis, enrolled in a pregnancy study. The chain joins TRBV10-1 to TRBJ2-7, with D tentatively TRBD2 (5 bases). CDR3 residues: CASSEFGGGEQYF. In DNA form, the CDR3 reads TGCGCCAGCAGTGAGTTTGGAGGAGGCGAGCAGTACTTC.